This is a list of T cell receptor beta chains from one sample in a study of beta chain features in type 1 diabetes. Method: immunoSEQ multiplex PCR; TCRdb's copy keeps in-frame clones and lacks some. The data contain about 700,000 clones, around an eighth of them seen just once; the ten biggest clones take up approximately 0.022%. Specimen: naive CD4+ T cells from blood. All receptors derive from a man between 18 and 29 years old with type 1 diabetes. CDR3s include the opening cysteine and the closing phenylalanine or tryptophan. D genes are given only for firm matches. The size of a clone is reported for some rows only, either as once, few or many, or as a class for expanded clones.

CDR3 DNA	CDR3 protein	D gene	clone size	V gene	J gene
TGTGCCTGGACCCAGACAGGAGCACTTGCCTACGAGCAGTACTTC	CAWTQTGALAYEQYF	NA	NA	TRBV30	TRBJ2-7
TGCGCCAGCAGTCAATCGTGGCGGCCCCAATACGAGCAGTACTTC	CASSQSWRPQYEQYF	NA	few	TRBV23-1	TRBJ2-7
TGTGCCAGCCAACCGCGGGCAGGGGGGCAAGAGACCCAGTACTTC	CASQPRAGGQETQYF	NA	few	TRBV28	TRBJ2-5
TGTGCCTGGAGTGTATTGGACTATGGCTACACCTTC	CAWSVLDYGYTF	NA	few	TRBV30	TRBJ1-2
TGCGCCAGCAGTCAGACTACCACAGATACGCAGTATTTT	CASSQTTTDTQYF	NA	few	TRBV10-1	TRBJ2-3
TGTGCCAGCAGTTACTCTACAACAGGGGACCGAGAGACCCAGTACTTC	CASSYSTTGDRETQYF	TRBD1	NA	TRBV6-6	TRBJ2-5
TGTGCCAGCCGGGGACAGCACACCGGGGAGCTGTTTTTT	CASRGQHTGELFF	TRBD1	few	TRBV2	TRBJ2-2
TGTGCCAGCAGAAGACTACAGGGTTGGAATTCACCCCTCCACTTT	CASRRLQGWNSPLHF	NA	few	TRBV28	TRBJ1-6
TGCGCCAGCAGCTTGGCAGGTGCTAACTATGGCTACACCTTC	CASSLAGANYGYTF	NA	NA	TRBV5-1	TRBJ1-2
TGTGCCAGCAGGCGCGGGGTAGCCGAGACCCAGTACTTC	CASRRGVAETQYF	NA	few	TRBV6-6	TRBJ2-5
TGTGCCTGGAGTGTACAGGGGTCTCAGCCCCAGCATTTT	CAWSVQGSQPQHF	TRBD1	few	TRBV30	TRBJ1-5
TGTGCCAGCTCACCCCCTACGGTGGTAGAGACCCAGTACTTC	CASSPPTVVETQYF	NA	few	TRBV18	TRBJ2-5
TGTGCCAGCACCGCTAACAATGGGGAGAATCAGCCCCAGCATTTT	CASTANNGENQPQHF	NA	few	TRBV28	TRBJ1-5
TGCGCCAGCAGCTTCCGGGACTGGCAAGAGACCCAGTACTTC	CASSFRDWQETQYF	NA	NA	TRBV13	TRBJ2-5
TGTGCCTGGAGCGGGGGGGCGGTAAATACGCAGTATTTT	CAWSGGAVNTQYF	TRBD2	few	TRBV30	TRBJ2-3
TGTGCCTGGACAGGGGGGCGATCCCTTAATTCACCCCTCCACTTT	CAWTGGRSLNSPLHF	TRBD1	few	TRBV30	TRBJ1-6
TGTGCCACCTCCCGGACAGGGGGCAATCAGCCCCAGCATTTT	CATSRTGGNQPQHF	TRBD1	NA	TRBV6-6	TRBJ1-5
TGTGCCATCAGTGAGCAGCCCGGGGCGGGCGAGCAGTACTTC	CAISEQPGAGEQYF	NA	NA	TRBV10-3	TRBJ2-7
TGTGCCAGCAGTCCCGGAGCGGGGGGTCGGGATACGCAGTATTTT	CASSPGAGGRDTQYF	TRBD2	few	TRBV28	TRBJ2-3
TGTGCCAGCAGCTTAACCGGGGTGGGAGAGACCCAGTACTTC	CASSLTGVGETQYF	NA	few	TRBV7-6	TRBJ2-5
TGTGCCAGCAGCTTCGCCTCCGGGTCCTATTCACCCCTCCACTTT	CASSFASGSYSPLHF	NA	NA	TRBV5-4	TRBJ1-6
TGTGCCATCACAGCGAGCTCTGGGGCCAACGTCCTGACTTTC	CAITASSGANVLTF	NA	few	TRBV10-3	TRBJ2-6
TGCGCCAGCACCTGGGGTGAGGGGGCAGGTGAGCAGTTCTTC	CASTWGEGAGEQFF	TRBD1	few	TRBV10-1	TRBJ2-1
TGTGCCAGCAGCTCCCATAGTGAAACAGATACGCAGTATTTT	CASSSHSETDTQYF	NA	few	TRBV7-9	TRBJ2-3
TGTGCCTGGAGTGGGGACTTTTTCGAGCAGTACTTC	CAWSGDFFEQYF	NA	few	TRBV30	TRBJ2-7
TGCGCCAGCAGCACCGGCCGGGACAGGGTCAACATTCAGTACTTC	CASSTGRDRVNIQYF	TRBD1	NA	TRBV5-1	TRBJ2-4
TGTGCCAGCAGCTTAACTTTTATAGCGAACGAGCAGTTCTTC	CASSLTFIANEQFF	NA	few	TRBV7-3	TRBJ2-1
TGTGCCAGCAGCTTGGCCAGGGAATACACCAAAAACATTCAGTACTTC	CASSLAREYTKNIQYF	NA	few	TRBV5-6	TRBJ2-4
TGTGCCAGCAGCTTAGTGTCGGGATCGGAGACCCAGTACTTC	CASSLVSGSETQYF	NA	NA	TRBV7-8	TRBJ2-5
TGCAGCGTTGGGGAGGGTTATATGGACTATGGCTACACCTTC	CSVGEGYMDYGYTF	NA	NA	TRBV29-1	TRBJ1-2
TGTGCCAGCGGGCCGTACAATGAGCAGTTCTTC	CASGPYNEQFF	NA	NA	TRBV6-5	TRBJ2-1
TGTGCCTGGAGTGTACCCCTGACAGGGAACTATGGCTACACCTTC	CAWSVPLTGNYGYTF	TRBD1	few	TRBV30	TRBJ1-2
TGTGCCAGCAGCTCCGGGACAGGGGACAACATTCAGTACTTC	CASSSGTGDNIQYF	TRBD1	few	TRBV7-9	TRBJ2-4
TGTGCCAGCAGCTTAGATCGGACAGTGGAGTACCAAGAGACCCAGTACTTC	CASSLDRTVEYQETQYF	NA	few	TRBV7-6	TRBJ2-5
TGTGCCAGTAGTTTCAGGGGATCGATCGGGGAGCTGTTTTTT	CASSFRGSIGELFF	NA	few	TRBV19	TRBJ2-2
TGTGCCAGCAGCTTGACCCCGACAGGGTCCGGGGACAGGGCTGAAAAACTGTTTTTT	CASSLTPTGSGDRAEKLFF	TRBD1	few	TRBV7-9	TRBJ1-4
TGTGCCAGCAGATTTTACATGAACACTGAAGCTTTCTTT	CASRFYMNTEAFF	NA	few	TRBV6-6	TRBJ1-1
TGTGCCAGCAGTGAAAGGGAGGGGGTAAGCAATCAGCCCCAGCATTTT	CASSEREGVSNQPQHF	NA	NA	TRBV2	TRBJ1-5
TGCGCCAGCAGTCAAGTTAGGCAATTGAACACTGAAGCTTTCTTT	CASSQVRQLNTEAFF	NA	NA	TRBV23-1	TRBJ1-1
TGTGCCAGCAGCCCCACCACAGAGACCGGGGAGCTGTTTTTT	CASSPTTETGELFF	NA	NA	TRBV6-5	TRBJ2-2
TGCAGCGGTGAAAGTGAGGGGGCTGAAGCTTTCTTT	CSGESEGAEAFF	NA	few	TRBV29-1	TRBJ1-1
TGTGCCAGCAGCGGACAGGGGAATCAGCCCCAGCATTTT	CASSGQGNQPQHF	TRBD1	few	TRBV2	TRBJ1-5
TGTGCCAGCAGCTCCTGGGGGACAGCTCCCTCTGGGGCCAACGTCCTGACTTTC	CASSSWGTAPSGANVLTF	TRBD1	NA	TRBV7-8	TRBJ2-6
TGCAGCGCACTACTCCCAGCAGGGGTATCCTATGAGCAGTTCTTC	CSALLPAGVSYEQFF	NA	few	TRBV29-1	TRBJ2-1